Sequencing of this T cell receptor (beta chain) was carried out in a study of blood T cell repertoires in COVID-19. Study context: Donors in the United States, Italy and Spain gave samples during acute or convalescent COVID-19. The cDNA or gDNA used as material had been derived from T cells, B-cell-depleted T cells, or PBMCs.

The CDR3 totals 16 residues. Trimming removed 1 base at V and 10 bases at J, with 21 bases between. The germline gives CDR1 MGHRA, CDR2 YSYEKL. Authors' analysis steps: Cell counts per sample came from amplifying reference gene primers. Sequencing used immunoSEQ multiplex PCR; TCRdb keeps in-frame clones, though not all of them. Clone size and V and J calls were adopted from that table, with D and trimming inferred from the DNA. The sample lists 81,000 or so clones, about 88% occurring once. The origin of this receptor is an older man with active or convalescent COVID-19. The sample comprised peripheral blood. This chain connects TRBV4-1 to TRBJ2-3, with D unresolved. The CDR3: CASSQGHSRPTMAQYF. The CDR3 region has the DNA TGCGCCAGCAGCCAAGGGCACAGCCGACCCACGATGGCGCAGTATTTT.